This entry is about one T cell receptor (beta chain). This sample is part of a study of monozygotic twins with inflammatory bowel disease. The length of the CDR3 is 13 residues. From germline, CDR1 is GTSNPN and CDR2 SVGIG (reference sequence). TCRdb reprocessed the 5' RACE reads; each CDR3 protein has one entry and no DNA is given. The table lists about 380,000 distinct CDR3 sequences. V usage is TRBV30 and J usage is TRBJ2-3; TCRdb's assignment of TRBD1 cannot be checked, as there is no DNA. This TCR came from a human donor with ulcerative colitis or Crohn's disease, or a healthy co-twin of an affected twin (not recorded which). The sequenced sample was blood. This chain's CDR3 is CAWDRVSTDTQYF. Looking up the rest from reference TRBV30 and TRBJ2-3 gives the full variable domain: SQTIHQWPATLVQPVGSPLSLECTVEGTSNPNLYWYRQAAGRGLQLLFYSVGIGQISSEVPQNLSASRPQDRQFILSSKKLLLSDSGFYLCAWDRVSTDTQYFGPGTRLTVL.